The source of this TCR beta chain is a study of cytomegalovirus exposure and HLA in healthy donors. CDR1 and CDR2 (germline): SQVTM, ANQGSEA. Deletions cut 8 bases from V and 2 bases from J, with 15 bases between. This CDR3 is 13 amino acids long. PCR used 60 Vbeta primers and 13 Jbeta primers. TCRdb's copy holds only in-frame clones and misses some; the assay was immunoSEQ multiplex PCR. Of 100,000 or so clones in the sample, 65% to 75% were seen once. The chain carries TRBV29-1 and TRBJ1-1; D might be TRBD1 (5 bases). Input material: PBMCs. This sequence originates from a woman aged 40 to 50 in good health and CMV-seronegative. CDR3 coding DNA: TGCAGCACCCGGCGTCAGGGAAACACTGAAGCTTTCTTT. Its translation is CSTRRQGNTEAFF.